This TCR beta chain was obtained from a study of blood T cell repertoires in COVID-19. Overall study context: Samples of COVID-19 (acute and convalescent) were obtained from the United States, Italy and Spain.

The CDR3 extends over 12 amino acids. V lost 8 bases, J lost 5 bases, and 13 bases lay in between. Germline-derived CDR1 and CDR2 are LGHDT and YNNKEL (reference sequence). Assay used: immunoSEQ multiplex PCR; TCRdb lists only in-frame clones, some missing. The sample carries roughly 120,000 clones, approximately 82% recorded once. Source material: peripheral blood. This TCR derives from a man aged 65 to 79 with active or convalescent COVID-19. V usage is TRBV3-1 (or the pseudogene TRBV3-2) and J usage is TRBJ2-7, with D tentatively TRBD2 (6 bases). CDR3 sequence: CASWAAGHEQYF. Written as DNA, the CDR3 is TGTGCCAGCTGGGCGGCGGGGCACGAGCAGTACTTC.